Sequencing of this T cell receptor (beta chain) was carried out in a study of blood T cell repertoires in COVID-19. Study context: Some COVID-19 samples were acute and others convalescent; all came from the United States, Italy and Spain. T cells, B-cell-depleted T cells, or PBMCs supplied cDNA or gDNA.

Per the original methods: Scientists estimated how many nucleated cells there were by amplifying reference gene primers. Here immunoSEQ multiplex PCR was the method, and the copy in TCRdb shows in-frame clones only, minus some. V and J calls and clone size come straight from that table; D and trimming were deduced from the DNA. The data hold around 130,000 clones, with around 87% observed a single time. V lost 8 bases to trimming and J lost 12 bases; unmatched junction nucleotides: 4. The CDR3 runs 10 residues. This receptor was identified in a human donor in a cohort sampled during active COVID-19. What was sequenced was peripheral blood. The chain has TRBV23-1 and TRBJ2-7; 10 bases are shared with TRBD1. TRBV23-1 is reported as an ORF; its role is uncertain. This CDR3 is CASHRDRGYF. Written as DNA, the CDR3 is TGCGCCAGCCACCGGGACAGGGGGTACTTC.